A single sample is the source of the 5 T cell receptor beta chains below, sequenced in a study of blood T cells in healthy people across ages (dated by TCRdb to the mid-2010s). Receptor amplification or capture employed 5' RACE. TCRdb lists the instrument as Illumina HiSeq 2500. A second roughly 7 to 11 cycle PCR used a sample-barcoded 5' primer and a J-beta primer mix. TCRdb reprocessing: public reads trimmed at Q25 with fastp, clones called with MiXCR, in-frame beta chains kept. Entries are consolidated by CDR3 protein sequence, retaining the most common genes and DNA. For this sample the table gives 700,000 to 850,000 distinct CDR3 sequences, of which about 37% were detected only once. The leading ten clones occupy over 10% of the sample. The sample was blood. The origin of the receptors is a man aged 18 to 30 in good health.

This clonotype was recorded a few times. V usage is TRBV12-3 or TRBV12-4 and J usage is TRBJ2-5; 8 bases agree with TRBD1. The length of the CDR3 is 18 residues. V gave up 2 bases and J gave up 11 bases; unmatched junction bases: 22. The CDR3 nucleotides read TGTGCCAGCAGTTTAAGGTCCTCGAGGCAGGGGGCGCGTCAGGAGCAGTACTTC. Translating it yields CASSLRSSRQGARQEQYF.

In this sample, this clonotype turned up many times. The chain links TRBV21-1 to TRBJ2-5; the listed D gene, TRBD2, was not tested against the DNA. TRBV21-1 is reported as a pseudogene. CDR3 length: 16 residues. As DNA, the CDR3 is TGTGCCAGCAGCAAAAAAAATACTAGCGGTCAAGAGACCCAGTACTTC. Its translation is CASSKKNTSGQETQYF.

The chain is built from TRBV7-2 and TRBJ1-1; 7 bases map to TRBD1. Looked up from germline, CDR1 is SGHTA and CDR2 is FQGNSA. The V and J ends lost 11 bases and 3 bases, in that order; junction bases with no gene match: 15. The CDR3 is made up of 15 amino acids. The CDR3 sequence is CAGRPTGNLYTEAFF. As DNA, the CDR3 is TGTGCCGGAAGACCGACAGGGAATTTGTACACTGAAGCTTTCTTT.

This clonotype was picked up many times. V gene TRBV5-1 combines with J gene TRBJ2-6; 7 nucleotides line up with TRBD1. Unmatched junction bases numbered 4, after V lost 4 bases and J lost 6 bases. Germline V gene data show CDR1 as SGHRS and CDR2 as YFSETQ. This CDR3 is built from 14 residues. The DNA of the CDR3 is TGCGCCAGCAGCATGACAGGGAAGGCCAACGTCCTGACTTTC. Residues: CASSMTGKANVLTF.

The chain has TRBV4-1 and TRBJ1-1; no reliable D call. Trimming pared 8 bases from V and 3 bases from J, leaving 13 bases between. The CDR3 loop spans 13 amino acids. Germline CDR1 MGHRA, CDR2 YSYEKL. The CDR3 is CASSSRWDTEAFF. DNA of the CDR3: TGCGCCAGCTCCTCAAGATGGGACACTGAAGCTTTCTTT.